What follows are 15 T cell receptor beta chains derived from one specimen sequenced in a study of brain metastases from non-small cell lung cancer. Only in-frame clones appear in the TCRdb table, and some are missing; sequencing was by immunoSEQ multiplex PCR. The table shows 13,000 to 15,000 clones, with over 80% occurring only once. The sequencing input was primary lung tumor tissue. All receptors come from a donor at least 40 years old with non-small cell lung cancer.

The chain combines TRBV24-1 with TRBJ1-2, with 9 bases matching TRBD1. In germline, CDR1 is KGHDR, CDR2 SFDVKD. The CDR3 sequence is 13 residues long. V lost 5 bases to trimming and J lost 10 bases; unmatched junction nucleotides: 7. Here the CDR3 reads CATSGRTGANYTF. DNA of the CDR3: TGTGCCACCAGTGGCCGGACAGGGGCTAACTACACCTTC.

CDR3 sequence: CASSSLTWFPEAFF. The CDR3 coding sequence is TGTGCCAGCAGCTCCCTAACTTGGTTTCCTGAAGCTTTCTTT. The chain recombines TRBV7-9 with TRBJ1-1; D uncertain. CDR1 is SEHNR and CDR2 is FQNEAQ in the germline V gene (reference sequence). V lost 4 bases and J lost 6, with 15 bases in between. CDR3 length: 14 amino acids. Variable domain in full (rest from reference TRBV7-9 and TRBJ1-1): DTGVSQNPRHKITKRGQNVTFRCDPISEHNRLYWYRQTLGQGPEFLTYFQNEAQLEKSRLLSDRFSAERPKGSFSTLEIQRTEQGDSAMYLCASSSLTWFPEAFFGQGTRLTVV.

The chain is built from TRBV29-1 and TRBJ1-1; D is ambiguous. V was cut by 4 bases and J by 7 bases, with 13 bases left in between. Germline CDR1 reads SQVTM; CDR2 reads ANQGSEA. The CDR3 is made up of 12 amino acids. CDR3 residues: CSVAAGLDEAFF. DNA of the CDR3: TGCAGCGTTGCCGCCGGGCTAGATGAAGCTTTCTTT.

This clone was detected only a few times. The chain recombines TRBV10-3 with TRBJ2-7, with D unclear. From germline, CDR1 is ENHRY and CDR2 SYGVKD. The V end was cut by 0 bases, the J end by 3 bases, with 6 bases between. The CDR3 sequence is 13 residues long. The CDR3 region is CAISESPYYEQYV. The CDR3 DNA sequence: TGTGCCATCAGTGAGTCTCCTTACTACGAGCAGTACGTC.

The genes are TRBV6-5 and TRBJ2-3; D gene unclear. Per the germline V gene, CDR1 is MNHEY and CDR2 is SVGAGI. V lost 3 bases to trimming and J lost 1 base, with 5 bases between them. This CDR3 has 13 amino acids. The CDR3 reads CASSYRRTDTQYF. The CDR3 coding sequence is TGTGCCAGCAGTTATCGCCGCACAGATACGCAGTATTTT.

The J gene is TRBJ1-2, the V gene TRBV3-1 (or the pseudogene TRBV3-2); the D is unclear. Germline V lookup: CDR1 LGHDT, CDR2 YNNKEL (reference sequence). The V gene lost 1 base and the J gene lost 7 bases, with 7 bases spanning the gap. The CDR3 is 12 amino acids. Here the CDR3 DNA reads TGTGCCAGCAGCCAAGGGGCAGGTGGCTACACCTTC. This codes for CASSQGAGGYTF.

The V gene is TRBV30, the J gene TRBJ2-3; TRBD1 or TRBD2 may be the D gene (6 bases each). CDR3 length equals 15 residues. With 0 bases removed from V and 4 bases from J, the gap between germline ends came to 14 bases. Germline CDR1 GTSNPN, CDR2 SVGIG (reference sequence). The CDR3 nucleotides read TGTGCCTGGAGTGTACGTGGGGGGCAGGCAGATACGCAGTATTTT. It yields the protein CAWSVRGGQADTQYF. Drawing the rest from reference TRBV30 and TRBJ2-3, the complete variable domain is SQTIHQWPATLVQPVGSPLSLECTVEGTSNPNLYWYRQAAGRGLQLLFYSVGIGQISSEVPQNLSASRPQDRQFILSSKKLLLSDSGFYLCAWSVRGGQADTQYFGPGTRLTVL.

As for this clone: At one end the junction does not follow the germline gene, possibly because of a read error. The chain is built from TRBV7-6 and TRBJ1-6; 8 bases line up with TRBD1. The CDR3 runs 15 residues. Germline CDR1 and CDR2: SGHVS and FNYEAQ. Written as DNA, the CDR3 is TGTGCCAGCAGTTTAGCAGGGGGCTTCAATTCACCCCTCCACTTT. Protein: CASSLAGGFNSPLHF.

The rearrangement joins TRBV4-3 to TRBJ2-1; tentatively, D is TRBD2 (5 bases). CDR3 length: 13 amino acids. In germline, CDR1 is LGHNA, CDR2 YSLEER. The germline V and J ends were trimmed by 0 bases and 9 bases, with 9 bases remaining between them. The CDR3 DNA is TGCGCCAGCAGCCAAGAAGGTGAGGGTGAGCAGTTCTTC. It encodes CASSQEGEGEQFF.

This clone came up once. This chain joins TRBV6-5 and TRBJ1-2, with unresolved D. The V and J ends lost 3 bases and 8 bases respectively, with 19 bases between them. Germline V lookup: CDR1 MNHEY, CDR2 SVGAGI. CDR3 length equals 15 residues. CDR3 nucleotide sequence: TGTGCCAGCAGTTATTCGATGACAAGCACAGACGGCTACACCTTC. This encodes CASSYSMTSTDGYTF.

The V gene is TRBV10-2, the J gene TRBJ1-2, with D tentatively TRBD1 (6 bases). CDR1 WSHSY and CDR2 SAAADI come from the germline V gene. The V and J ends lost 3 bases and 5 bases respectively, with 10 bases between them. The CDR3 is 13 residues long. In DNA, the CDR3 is TGCGCCAGCAGTGAACGGGGGCTATATGGCTACACCTTC. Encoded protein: CASSERGLYGYTF.

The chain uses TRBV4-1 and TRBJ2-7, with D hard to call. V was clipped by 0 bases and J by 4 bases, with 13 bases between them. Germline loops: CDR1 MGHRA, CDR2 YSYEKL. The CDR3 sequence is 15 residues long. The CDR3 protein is CASSQDYVVQYEQYF. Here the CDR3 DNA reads TGCGCCAGCAGCCAAGATTACGTAGTACAATACGAGCAGTACTTC.

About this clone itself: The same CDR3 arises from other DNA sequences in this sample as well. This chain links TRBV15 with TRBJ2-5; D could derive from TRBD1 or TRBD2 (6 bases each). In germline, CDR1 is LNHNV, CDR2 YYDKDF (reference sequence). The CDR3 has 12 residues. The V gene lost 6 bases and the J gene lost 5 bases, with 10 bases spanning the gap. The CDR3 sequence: CATRGGRETQYF. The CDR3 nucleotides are TGTGCCACCAGGGGGGGCCGGGAGACCCAGTACTTC.

Here the CDR3 reads CASSLGGDSPLHF. CDR3 in DNA: TGTGCCAGCAGCCTAGGCGGGGATTCACCCCTCCACTTT. V usage is TRBV7-3 and J usage is TRBJ1-6, with D unclear. Germline V gene data show CDR1 as SGHTA and CDR2 as FQGTGA. The CDR3 contains 13 residues. With 5 bases removed from V and 8 bases from J, the gap between germline ends came to 10 bases.

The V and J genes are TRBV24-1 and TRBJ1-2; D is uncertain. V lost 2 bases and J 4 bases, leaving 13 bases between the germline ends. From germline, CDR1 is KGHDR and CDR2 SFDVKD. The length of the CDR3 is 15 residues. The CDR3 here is CATSDSYGVGYGYTF. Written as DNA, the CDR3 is TGTGCCACCAGTGATTCATACGGGGTTGGCTATGGCTACACCTTC.